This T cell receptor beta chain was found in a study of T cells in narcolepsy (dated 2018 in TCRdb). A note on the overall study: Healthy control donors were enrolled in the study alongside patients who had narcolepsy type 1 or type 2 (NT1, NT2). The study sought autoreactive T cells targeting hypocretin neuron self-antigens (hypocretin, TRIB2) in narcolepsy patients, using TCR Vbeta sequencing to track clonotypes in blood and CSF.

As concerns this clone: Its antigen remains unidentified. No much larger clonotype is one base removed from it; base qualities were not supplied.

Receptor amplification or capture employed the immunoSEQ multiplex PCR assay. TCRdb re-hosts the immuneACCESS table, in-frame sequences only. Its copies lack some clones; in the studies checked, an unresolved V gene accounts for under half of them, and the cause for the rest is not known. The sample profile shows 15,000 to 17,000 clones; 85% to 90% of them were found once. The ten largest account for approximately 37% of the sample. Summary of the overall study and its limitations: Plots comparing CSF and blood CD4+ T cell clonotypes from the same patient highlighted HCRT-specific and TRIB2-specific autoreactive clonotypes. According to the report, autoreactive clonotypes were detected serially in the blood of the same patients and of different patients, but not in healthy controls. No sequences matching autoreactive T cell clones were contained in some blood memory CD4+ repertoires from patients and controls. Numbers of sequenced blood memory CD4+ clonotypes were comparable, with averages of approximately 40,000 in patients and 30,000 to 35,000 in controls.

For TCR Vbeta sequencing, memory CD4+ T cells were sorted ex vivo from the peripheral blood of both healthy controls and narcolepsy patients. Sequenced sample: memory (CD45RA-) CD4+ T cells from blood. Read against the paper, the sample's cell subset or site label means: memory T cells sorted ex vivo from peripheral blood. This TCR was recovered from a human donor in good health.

The CDR3 region has the sequence CASSWGTSGLTDTQYF. The nucleotides are TGTGCCAGCAGCTGGGGGACTAGCGGACTCACAGATACGCAGTATTTT. The chain is made from TRBV7-9 and TRBJ2-3, with 11 middle bases fitting TRBD2. From a lookup of the germline V gene (reference sequence), CDR1 and CDR2 are SEHNR and FQNEAQ. Trimming takes 4 bases off V and 2 bases off J; junction bases not matched to a gene: 5. The CDR3 spans 16 residues, from the cysteine through the phenylalanine. Kept here is only the CDR3 DNA, which spans 48 bases and is read in frame from base 1.